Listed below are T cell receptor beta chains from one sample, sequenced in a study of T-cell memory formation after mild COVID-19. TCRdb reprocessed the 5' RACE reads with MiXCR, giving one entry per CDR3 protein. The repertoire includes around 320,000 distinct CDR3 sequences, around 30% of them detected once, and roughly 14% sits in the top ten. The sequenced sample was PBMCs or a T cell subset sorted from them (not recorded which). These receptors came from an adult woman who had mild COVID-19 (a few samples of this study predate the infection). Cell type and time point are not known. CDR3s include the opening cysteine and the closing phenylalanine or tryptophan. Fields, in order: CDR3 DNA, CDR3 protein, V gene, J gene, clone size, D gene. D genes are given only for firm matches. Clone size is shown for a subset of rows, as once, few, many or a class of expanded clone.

CDR3 DNA: TGTGCCAGCAGCCGGAGTCTTCTGGGCTACAATGAGCAGTTCTTC; CDR3 protein: CASSRSLLGYNEQFF; V gene: TRBV7-8; J gene: TRBJ2-1; clone size: many; D gene: .
CDR3 DNA: TGCGCCAGCAGCTTGGCCCCAGCGGGGGTCACCGGGGAGCTGTTTTTT; CDR3 protein: CASSLAPAGVTGELFF; V gene: TRBV5-1; J gene: TRBJ2-2; clone size: .; D gene: TRBD2
CDR3 DNA: TGTGCCAGCAGCTTAGGGACTATCGTGGCCGGGGAGCTGTTTTTT; CDR3 protein: CASSLGTIVAGELFF; V gene: TRBV7-2; J gene: TRBJ2-2; clone size: .; D gene: .
CDR3 DNA: TGTGCCAGCAGTTACTCTATGCGTGGGACAGGGAGGGGCAATGAGCGGTTCTTC; CDR3 protein: CASSYSMRGTGRGNERFF; V gene: TRBV6-5; J gene: TRBJ2-1; clone size: few; D gene: TRBD1
CDR3 DNA: TGTGCCAGCAGTTTCGTTAGCGGCACAGATACGCAGTATTTT; CDR3 protein: CASSFVSGTDTQYF; V gene: TRBV12-3/TRBV12-4; J gene: TRBJ2-3; clone size: .; D gene: .
CDR3 DNA: TGTGCCAGTAGTACCCCGGGACAGGGTTTGGTCGAGCAGTACTTC; CDR3 protein: CASSTPGQGLVEQYF; V gene: TRBV19; J gene: TRBJ2-7; clone size: .; D gene: TRBD1
CDR3 DNA: TGTGCCAGCTCGCCGGACTTCAATGAGCAGTTCTTC; CDR3 protein: CASSPDFNEQFF; V gene: TRBV18; J gene: TRBJ2-1; clone size: .; D gene: .
CDR3 DNA: TGTGCCAGCAGCTTACCCCGGGGGGCGGGCACAGATACGCAGTATTTT; CDR3 protein: CASSLPRGAGTDTQYF; V gene: TRBV13; J gene: TRBJ2-3; clone size: .; D gene: .
CDR3 DNA: TGCAGTGCTCCGGACTTCACAGATACGCAGTATTTT; CDR3 protein: CSAPDFTDTQYF; V gene: TRBV20-1; J gene: TRBJ2-3; clone size: few; D gene: .
CDR3 DNA: TGTGCCAGCAGCTTAGGCCGCAACGGGGCGCACACTGAAGCTTTCTTT; CDR3 protein: CASSLGRNGAHTEAFF; V gene: TRBV7-6; J gene: TRBJ1-1; clone size: .; D gene: .
CDR3 DNA: TGTGCCAGCAGCTTAACGCAGGTTAATGAAAAACTGTTTTTT; CDR3 protein: CASSLTQVNEKLFF; V gene: TRBV7-9; J gene: TRBJ1-4; clone size: .; D gene: .
CDR3 DNA: TGTGCCAGCAGCTTAGAGGGAAACACCATATATTTT; CDR3 protein: CASSLEGNTIYF; V gene: TRBV7-9; J gene: TRBJ1-3; clone size: .; D gene: .
CDR3 DNA: TGTGCCAGCAGCCTACAGCGAACTAATGAAAAACTGTTTTTT; CDR3 protein: CASSLQRTNEKLFF; V gene: TRBV7-6; J gene: TRBJ1-4; clone size: .; D gene: .
CDR3 DNA: TGTGCCAGCAGCCAAGGTGGCGGGTTTTCCTACGAGCAGTACTTC; CDR3 protein: CASSQGGGFSYEQYF; V gene: TRBV4-2; J gene: TRBJ2-7; clone size: few; D gene: .
CDR3 DNA: TGTGCCATCAGTGAGAACTCCTACGAGCAGTACTTC; CDR3 protein: CAISENSYEQYF; V gene: TRBV10-3; J gene: TRBJ2-7; clone size: .; D gene: .
CDR3 DNA: TGCAGTGCTAGCTGGGGGCGTCGGGGCAATCAGCCCCAGCATTTT; CDR3 protein: CSASWGRRGNQPQHF; V gene: TRBV20-1; J gene: TRBJ1-5; clone size: few; D gene: .
CDR3 DNA: TGTGCCAGTAGCCCCTACGGCAGGACATATGAGCAGTTCTTC; CDR3 protein: CASSPYGRTYEQFF; V gene: TRBV19; J gene: TRBJ2-1; clone size: .; D gene: .
CDR3 DNA: TGTGCCAGCGCTCGCAGAGGGGAGGCCGGGGAGCTGTTTTTT; CDR3 protein: CASARRGEAGELFF; V gene: TRBV25-1; J gene: TRBJ2-2; clone size: many; D gene: .
CDR3 DNA: TGCGCCAGCAGCCCCACAGGGCTCCGAGAGACCCAGTACTTC; CDR3 protein: CASSPTGLRETQYF; V gene: TRBV4-1; J gene: TRBJ2-5; clone size: few; D gene: .
CDR3 DNA: TGTGCCAGCAGCCCCGCGCCCGGGAACGGCCCAGATACGCAGTATTTT; CDR3 protein: CASSPAPGNGPDTQYF; V gene: TRBV7-2; J gene: TRBJ2-3; clone size: few; D gene: .
CDR3 DNA: TGTGCCAGCAGCCAGGCAGCGGGAGTCGGCTACAATGAGCAGTTCTTC; CDR3 protein: CASSQAAGVGYNEQFF; V gene: TRBV4-2; J gene: TRBJ2-1; clone size: .; D gene: TRBD2
CDR3 DNA: TGCAGTGCCCATCCGCAGGGGAGAAACTATGGCTACACCTTC; CDR3 protein: CSAHPQGRNYGYTF; V gene: TRBV20-1; J gene: TRBJ1-2; clone size: few; D gene: .
CDR3 DNA: TGTGCCAGCAGCCTCCAGGGACAGGGGGCCACCAACTATGGCTACACCTTC; CDR3 protein: CASSLQGQGATNYGYTF; V gene: TRBV7-9; J gene: TRBJ1-2; clone size: .; D gene: TRBD1
CDR3 DNA: TGTGCCAGCAGTCCGGACACCCAAGAGACCCAGTACTTC; CDR3 protein: CASSPDTQETQYF; V gene: TRBV3-1; J gene: TRBJ2-5; clone size: .; D gene: .
CDR3 DNA: TGTGCCAGCAGCTTATTAAGGGGACCCCACACCGGGGAGCTGTTTTTT; CDR3 protein: CASSLLRGPHTGELFF; V gene: TRBV7-2; J gene: TRBJ2-2; clone size: many; D gene: .
CDR3 DNA: TGTGCCAGCAGGCTTAGCTCCTACGAGCAGTACTTC; CDR3 protein: CASRLSSYEQYF; V gene: TRBV2; J gene: TRBJ2-7; clone size: .; D gene: .
CDR3 DNA: TGCAGTGCTAGCCCCGGGACTTACCGTTCTAACGCTGAAGCTTTCTTT; CDR3 protein: CSASPGTYRSNAEAFF; V gene: TRBV20-1; J gene: TRBJ1-1; clone size: .; D gene: .
CDR3 DNA: TGCGCCAGCAGCTTGGGATCCAGCGGGAATACAGATACGCAGTATTTT; CDR3 protein: CASSLGSSGNTDTQYF; V gene: TRBV5-1; J gene: TRBJ2-3; clone size: .; D gene: TRBD2
CDR3 DNA: TGCAGTGCTCCACCCGGCACTAGCAGGCCTTGTGAGCAGTTCTTC; CDR3 protein: CSAPPGTSRPCEQFF; V gene: TRBV20-1; J gene: TRBJ2-1; clone size: few; D gene: .
CDR3 DNA: TGTGCCAGCAGCACCCCGACGGAGCTAGCCTACGAGCAGTACTTC; CDR3 protein: CASSTPTELAYEQYF; V gene: TRBV21-1; J gene: TRBJ2-7; clone size: few; D gene: .
CDR3 DNA: TGCAGCGTTGACAGGGGGCGATCCGGGGAGCTGTTTTTT; CDR3 protein: CSVDRGRSGELFF; V gene: TRBV29-1; J gene: TRBJ2-2; clone size: .; D gene: TRBD1
CDR3 DNA: TGTGCCAGCAGGCCGGGTAGGTCCTACAATGAGCAGTTCTTC; CDR3 protein: CASRPGRSYNEQFF; V gene: TRBV2; J gene: TRBJ2-1; clone size: .; D gene: .